The 10 T cell receptor beta chains presented below share a single source sample, sequenced in a study of shared clonotypes between healthy human individuals. Assay used: immunoSEQ multiplex PCR; TCRdb lists only in-frame clones, some missing. The sample lists a few million clones, approximately 95% occurring once. The specimen was naive CD4+ T cells from PBMCs. Subset meaning: CD45RA+ positively selected. Source of these receptors: a man between 18 and 29 years old in good health. Some clones in this sample may be carry-over from other donors' samples.

CDR3 DNA: TGTGCCAGCAGCCCGCTGAGCGCTAGCACAGATACGCAGTATTTT. Translating it yields CASSPLSASTDTQYF. This chain uses TRBV9 with TRBJ2-3; D is unclear. V was cut by 4 bases and J by 0 bases, with 12 bases left in between. CDR3 length equals 15 residues. Germline V lookup: CDR1 SGDLS, CDR2 YYNGEE.

This chain links TRBV6-1 with TRBJ2-7, with 9 nucleotides matching TRBD1. This CDR3 contains 14 residues. The ends lost 8 bases at V and 3 bases at J; junction bases unmatched: 8. CDR1 is MNHNS and CDR2 is SASEGT in the germline V gene. The CDR3, as DNA: TGTGCCAGCCTGCCGGGACAGGGAATCTACGAGCAGTACTTC. Encoded protein: CASLPGQGIYEQYF.

The chain couples TRBV9 to TRBJ1-4; D unresolved. The CDR3 covers 15 residues. Germline V CDR1 and CDR2: SGDLS, YYNGEE. The V end was cut by 0 bases, the J end by 8 bases, with 14 bases between. This CDR3 is CASSVGLMIAEKLFF. CDR3 in DNA: TGTGCCAGCAGCGTAGGGCTAATGATAGCAGAAAAACTGTTTTTT.

The CDR3 sequence is CASSLGGQGLETQYF. The CDR3 coding sequence is TGTGCCAGCAGCTTGGGGGGGCAGGGTTTAGAGACCCAGTACTTC. The gene calls are TRBV5-4 and TRBJ2-5; D perhaps matches TRBD1 (6 bases). Germline V gene sequence: CDR1 SGHNT, CDR2 YYREEE (reference sequence). V lost 0 bases to trimming and J lost 4 bases, with 13 bases between them. The CDR3 extends over 15 amino acids.

This chain connects TRBV5-4 to TRBJ1-1; TRBD1 matches 8 bases. Germline V gene sequence: CDR1 SGHNT, CDR2 YYREEE (reference sequence). The J segment lost 6 bases and the V segment lost 4 bases, leaving 14 bases of the junction unmatched. CDR3 length: 16 amino acids. This CDR3 is CASSPKARQGLPEAFF. For the CDR3, the DNA is TGTGCCAGCAGCCCGAAAGCTCGACAGGGGTTGCCTGAAGCTTTCTTT. Full variable domain (remainder filled in from reference TRBV5-4 and TRBJ1-1): ETGVTQSPTHLIKTRGQQVTLRCSSQSGHNTVSWYQQALGQGPQFIFQYYREEENGRGNFPPRFSGLQFPNYSSELNVNALELDDSALYLCASSPKARQGLPEAFFGQGTRLTVV.

This clone appeared once. The chain joins TRBV7-2 to TRBJ1-1; D possibly corresponds to TRBD1 (5 bases). The V and J ends lost 1 base and 3 bases respectively, with 15 bases between them. The germline V gene encodes CDR1 SGHTA and CDR2 FQGNSA. The CDR3 loop spans 16 amino acids. CDR3 in DNA: TGTGCCAGCAGCTTAGGGGGAGGGGCCGACGACACTGAAGCTTTCTTT. It yields the protein CASSLGGGADDTEAFF.

The CDR3 nucleotides are TGTGCCAGCAGCCCCCAGTCGGTATACGAGCAGTACTTC. As protein: CASSPQSVYEQYF. J is TRBJ2-7 and V is TRBV7-8; D remains unclear. Trimming shortened V by 5 bases and J by 4 bases, and 12 bases separated the two germline ends. This CDR3 is built from 13 residues. Germline V gene data show CDR1 as SGHVS and CDR2 as FQNEAQ.

The J gene is TRBJ2-1, the V gene TRBV6-4; TRBD2 aligns across 7 bases. Trimming took 0 bases from V and 6 from J; bases not matched to a gene: 8. Germline V gene data show CDR1 as MRHNA and CDR2 as SNTAGT. The CDR3 sequence is 16 residues long. The CDR3 bases are TGTGCCAGCAGTGACTCTTGGCGGGAGAAAGGCAATGAGCAGTTCTTC. Amino acids: CASSDSWREKGNEQFF.

This clone was counted a single time. V usage is TRBV6-1 and J usage is TRBJ1-4; 9 positions agree with TRBD1. With 3 bases clipped from V and 5 bases from J, the junction kept 1 base outside the gene matches. The CDR3 is made up of 14 amino acids. CDR1 MNHNS and CDR2 SASEGT come from the germline V gene. The CDR3 here is CASSDTGGNEKLFF. In DNA form, the CDR3 reads TGTGCCAGCAGTGACACAGGGGGCAATGAAAAACTGTTTTTT.

The V and J genes are TRBV28 and TRBJ2-5, with 8 bases lining up with TRBD1. Losses at the gene ends were 7 bases for V and 7 bases for J; bases not matched to a gene: 14. Looked up from germline, CDR1 is MDHEN and CDR2 is SYDVKM. This CDR3 comprises 15 residues. CDR3: CASTKGDRKAGTQYF. CDR3 in DNA: TGTGCCAGCACGAAAGGGGACAGGAAAGCCGGGACCCAGTACTTC. The entire variable domain, with the rest obtained from reference TRBV28 and TRBJ2-5, is as follows: DVKVTQSSRYLVKRTGEKVFLECVQDMDHENMFWYRQDPGLGLRLIYFSYDVKMKEKGDIPEGYSVSREKKERFSLILESASTNQTSMYLCASTKGDRKAGTQYFGPGTRLLVL.